The subject of this entry is one TCR beta chain. The assay was immunoSEQ multiplex PCR, and TCRdb's table has in-frame clones only and misses some. The sample has 200,000 to 250,000 clones, 90% seen once. This sample was included in a study of blood T cell repertoires in COVID-19. Study as a whole: Researchers got acute and convalescent COVID-19 samples from the United States, Italy and Spain. In each case, the material was cDNA or gDNA derived from T cells, B-cell-depleted T cells, or PBMCs.

Someone with COVID-19 had been met by exposed participants within 2 weeks before study entry. The V end was cut by 3 bases, the J end by 7 bases, with 14 bases between. Germline V gene sequence: CDR1 LNHDA, CDR2 SQIVND (reference sequence). The CDR3 runs to 14 residues. The TCR sequence derives from a man younger than 40 who had been exposed to COVID-19. The sample consisted of PBMCs or T cells enriched from blood (not recorded which). The chain is built from TRBV19 and TRBJ2-3; TRBD2 is a possible D gene (7 bases). CDR3 residues: CASSILGGPNTQYF. The CDR3, as DNA: TGTGCCAGTAGTATCCTGGGGGGGCCGAATACGCAGTATTTT.